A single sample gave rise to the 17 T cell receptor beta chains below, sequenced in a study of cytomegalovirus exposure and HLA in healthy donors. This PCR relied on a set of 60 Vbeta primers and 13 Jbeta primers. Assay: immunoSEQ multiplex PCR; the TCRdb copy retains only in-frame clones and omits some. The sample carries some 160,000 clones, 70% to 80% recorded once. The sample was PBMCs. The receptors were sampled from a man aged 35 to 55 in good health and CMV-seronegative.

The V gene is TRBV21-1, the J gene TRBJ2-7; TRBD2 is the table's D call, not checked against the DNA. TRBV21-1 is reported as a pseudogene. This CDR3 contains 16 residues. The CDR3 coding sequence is TGTGCCAGCAGCAAAGAGACTCGGACTAGCCGACTATCGCAGTACGTC. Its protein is CASSKETRTSRLSQYV.

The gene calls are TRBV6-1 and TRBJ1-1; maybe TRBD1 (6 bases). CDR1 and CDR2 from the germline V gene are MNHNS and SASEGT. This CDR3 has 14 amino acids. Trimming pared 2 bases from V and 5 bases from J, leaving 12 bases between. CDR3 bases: TGTGCCAGCAGTGAATGGGGGCGAGGGACTGAAGCTTTCTTT. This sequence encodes CASSEWGRGTEAFF.

CDR3 sequence (DNA): TGCGCCAGCAGCGGGACAGGGGACGGCTATGGCTACACCTTC. Encoded protein: CASSGTGDGYGYTF. The rearrangement uses TRBV5-1 and TRBJ1-2, with 10 bases matching TRBD1. J gave up 4 bases and V 4 bases, and 4 bases lay outside the gene matches. Looked up from germline, CDR1 is SGHRS and CDR2 is YFSETQ. The CDR3 spans 14 residues.

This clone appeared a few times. The CDR3 loop reads CASSVGGEGLTF. For the CDR3, the DNA is TGTGCCAGCAGCGTAGGCGGGGAGGGCCTGACTTTC. The chain has TRBV9 and TRBJ2-6; TRBD2 matches at 7 bases. The trim removed 0 bases at V and 15 bases at J, leaving 3 bases unmatched. Germline lookup yields CDR1 SGDLS and CDR2 YYNGEE. CDR3 size: 12 residues.

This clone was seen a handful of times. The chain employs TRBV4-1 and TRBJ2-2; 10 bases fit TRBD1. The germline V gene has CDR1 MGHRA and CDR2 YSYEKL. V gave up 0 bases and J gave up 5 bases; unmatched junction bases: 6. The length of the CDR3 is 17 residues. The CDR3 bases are TGCGCCAGCAGCCAAGATACGGGACAGGGGTTAACCGGGGAGCTGTTTTTT. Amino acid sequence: CASSQDTGQGLTGELFF.

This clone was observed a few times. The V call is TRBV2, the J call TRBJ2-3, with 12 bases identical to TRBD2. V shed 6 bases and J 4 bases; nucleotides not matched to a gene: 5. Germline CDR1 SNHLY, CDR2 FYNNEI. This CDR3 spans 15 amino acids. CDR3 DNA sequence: TGTGCCAGCAGGAGGACTAGCGGGATGCCAGATACGCAGTATTTT. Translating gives CASRRTSGMPDTQYF.

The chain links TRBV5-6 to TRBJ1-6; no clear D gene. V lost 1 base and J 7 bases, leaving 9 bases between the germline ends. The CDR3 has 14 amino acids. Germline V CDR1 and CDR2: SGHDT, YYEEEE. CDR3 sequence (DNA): TGTGCCAGCAGCTTGACCTTAGCAAATTCACCCCTCCACTTT. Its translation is CASSLTLANSPLHF.

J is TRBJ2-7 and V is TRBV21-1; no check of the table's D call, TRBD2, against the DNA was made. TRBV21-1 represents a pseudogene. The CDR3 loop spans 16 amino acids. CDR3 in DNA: TGTGCCAGCAGCAAAGGTAAGGAGAACAACTCCTACGAGCAGTACGTC. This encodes CASSKGKENNSYEQYV.

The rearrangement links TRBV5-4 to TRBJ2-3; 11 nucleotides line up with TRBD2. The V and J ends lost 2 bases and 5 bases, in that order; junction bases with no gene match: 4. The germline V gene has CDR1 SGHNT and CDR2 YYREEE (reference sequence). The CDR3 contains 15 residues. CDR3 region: CASSFQLAGVDTQYF. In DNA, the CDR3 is TGTGCCAGCAGCTTTCAACTAGCGGGGGTAGATACGCAGTATTTT.

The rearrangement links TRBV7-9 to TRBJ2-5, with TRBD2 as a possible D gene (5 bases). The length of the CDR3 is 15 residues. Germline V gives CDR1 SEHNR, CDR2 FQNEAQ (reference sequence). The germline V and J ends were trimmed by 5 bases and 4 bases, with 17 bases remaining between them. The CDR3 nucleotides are TGTGCCAGCAGCCTCCAGGACGGACTGAGAGAGACCCAGTACTTC. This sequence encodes CASSLQDGLRETQYF.

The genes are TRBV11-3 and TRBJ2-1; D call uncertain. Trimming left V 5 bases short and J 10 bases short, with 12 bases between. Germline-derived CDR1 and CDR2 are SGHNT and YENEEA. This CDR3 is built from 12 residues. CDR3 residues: CASSPPGGEQFF. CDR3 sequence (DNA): TGTGCCAGCAGCCCCCCCGGCGGCGAGCAGTTCTTC.

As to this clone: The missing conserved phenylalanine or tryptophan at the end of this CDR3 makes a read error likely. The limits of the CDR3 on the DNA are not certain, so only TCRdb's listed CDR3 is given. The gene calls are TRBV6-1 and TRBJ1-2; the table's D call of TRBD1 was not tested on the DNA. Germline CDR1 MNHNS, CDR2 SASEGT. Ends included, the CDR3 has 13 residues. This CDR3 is CASSLGTGVSLVV.

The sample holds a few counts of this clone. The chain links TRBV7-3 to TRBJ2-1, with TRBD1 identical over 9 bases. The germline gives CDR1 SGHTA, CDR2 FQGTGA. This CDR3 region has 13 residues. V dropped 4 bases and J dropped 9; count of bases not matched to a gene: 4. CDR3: CASSSEQGAEQFF. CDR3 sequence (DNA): TGTGCCAGCAGCTCCGAACAGGGGGCTGAGCAGTTCTTC.

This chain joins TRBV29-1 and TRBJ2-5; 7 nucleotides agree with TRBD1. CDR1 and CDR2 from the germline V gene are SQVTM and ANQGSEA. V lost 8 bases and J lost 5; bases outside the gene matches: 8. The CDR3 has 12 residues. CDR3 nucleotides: TGCAGCTCGACAGGGCCGGGCGAGACCCAGTACTTC. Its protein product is CSSTGPGETQYF.

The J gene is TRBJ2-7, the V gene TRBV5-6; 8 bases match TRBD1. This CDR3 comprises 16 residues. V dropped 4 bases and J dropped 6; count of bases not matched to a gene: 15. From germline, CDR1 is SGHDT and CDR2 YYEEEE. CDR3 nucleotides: TGTGCCAGCAGCCAACGAATTATACAGGGGGTGGGCGAGCAGTACTTC. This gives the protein CASSQRIIQGVGEQYF.

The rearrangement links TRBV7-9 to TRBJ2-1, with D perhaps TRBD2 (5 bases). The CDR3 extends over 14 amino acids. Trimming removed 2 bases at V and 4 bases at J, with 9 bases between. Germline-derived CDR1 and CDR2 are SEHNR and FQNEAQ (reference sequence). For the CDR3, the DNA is TGTGCCAGCAGCTTATTTCCGGGGTACAATGAGCAGTTCTTC. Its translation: CASSLFPGYNEQFF. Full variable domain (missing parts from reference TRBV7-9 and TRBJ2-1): DTGVSQNPRHKITKRGQNVTFRCDPISEHNRLYWYRQTLGQGPEFLTYFQNEAQLEKSRLLSDRFSAERPKGSFSTLEIQRTEQGDSAMYLCASSLFPGYNEQFFGPGTRLTVL.

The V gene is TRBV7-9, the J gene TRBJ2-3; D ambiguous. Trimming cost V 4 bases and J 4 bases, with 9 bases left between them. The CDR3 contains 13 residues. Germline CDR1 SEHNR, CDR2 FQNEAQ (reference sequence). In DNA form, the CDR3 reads TGTGCCAGCAGCTATCAGGTAGCAGATACGCAGTATTTT. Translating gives CASSYQVADTQYF.